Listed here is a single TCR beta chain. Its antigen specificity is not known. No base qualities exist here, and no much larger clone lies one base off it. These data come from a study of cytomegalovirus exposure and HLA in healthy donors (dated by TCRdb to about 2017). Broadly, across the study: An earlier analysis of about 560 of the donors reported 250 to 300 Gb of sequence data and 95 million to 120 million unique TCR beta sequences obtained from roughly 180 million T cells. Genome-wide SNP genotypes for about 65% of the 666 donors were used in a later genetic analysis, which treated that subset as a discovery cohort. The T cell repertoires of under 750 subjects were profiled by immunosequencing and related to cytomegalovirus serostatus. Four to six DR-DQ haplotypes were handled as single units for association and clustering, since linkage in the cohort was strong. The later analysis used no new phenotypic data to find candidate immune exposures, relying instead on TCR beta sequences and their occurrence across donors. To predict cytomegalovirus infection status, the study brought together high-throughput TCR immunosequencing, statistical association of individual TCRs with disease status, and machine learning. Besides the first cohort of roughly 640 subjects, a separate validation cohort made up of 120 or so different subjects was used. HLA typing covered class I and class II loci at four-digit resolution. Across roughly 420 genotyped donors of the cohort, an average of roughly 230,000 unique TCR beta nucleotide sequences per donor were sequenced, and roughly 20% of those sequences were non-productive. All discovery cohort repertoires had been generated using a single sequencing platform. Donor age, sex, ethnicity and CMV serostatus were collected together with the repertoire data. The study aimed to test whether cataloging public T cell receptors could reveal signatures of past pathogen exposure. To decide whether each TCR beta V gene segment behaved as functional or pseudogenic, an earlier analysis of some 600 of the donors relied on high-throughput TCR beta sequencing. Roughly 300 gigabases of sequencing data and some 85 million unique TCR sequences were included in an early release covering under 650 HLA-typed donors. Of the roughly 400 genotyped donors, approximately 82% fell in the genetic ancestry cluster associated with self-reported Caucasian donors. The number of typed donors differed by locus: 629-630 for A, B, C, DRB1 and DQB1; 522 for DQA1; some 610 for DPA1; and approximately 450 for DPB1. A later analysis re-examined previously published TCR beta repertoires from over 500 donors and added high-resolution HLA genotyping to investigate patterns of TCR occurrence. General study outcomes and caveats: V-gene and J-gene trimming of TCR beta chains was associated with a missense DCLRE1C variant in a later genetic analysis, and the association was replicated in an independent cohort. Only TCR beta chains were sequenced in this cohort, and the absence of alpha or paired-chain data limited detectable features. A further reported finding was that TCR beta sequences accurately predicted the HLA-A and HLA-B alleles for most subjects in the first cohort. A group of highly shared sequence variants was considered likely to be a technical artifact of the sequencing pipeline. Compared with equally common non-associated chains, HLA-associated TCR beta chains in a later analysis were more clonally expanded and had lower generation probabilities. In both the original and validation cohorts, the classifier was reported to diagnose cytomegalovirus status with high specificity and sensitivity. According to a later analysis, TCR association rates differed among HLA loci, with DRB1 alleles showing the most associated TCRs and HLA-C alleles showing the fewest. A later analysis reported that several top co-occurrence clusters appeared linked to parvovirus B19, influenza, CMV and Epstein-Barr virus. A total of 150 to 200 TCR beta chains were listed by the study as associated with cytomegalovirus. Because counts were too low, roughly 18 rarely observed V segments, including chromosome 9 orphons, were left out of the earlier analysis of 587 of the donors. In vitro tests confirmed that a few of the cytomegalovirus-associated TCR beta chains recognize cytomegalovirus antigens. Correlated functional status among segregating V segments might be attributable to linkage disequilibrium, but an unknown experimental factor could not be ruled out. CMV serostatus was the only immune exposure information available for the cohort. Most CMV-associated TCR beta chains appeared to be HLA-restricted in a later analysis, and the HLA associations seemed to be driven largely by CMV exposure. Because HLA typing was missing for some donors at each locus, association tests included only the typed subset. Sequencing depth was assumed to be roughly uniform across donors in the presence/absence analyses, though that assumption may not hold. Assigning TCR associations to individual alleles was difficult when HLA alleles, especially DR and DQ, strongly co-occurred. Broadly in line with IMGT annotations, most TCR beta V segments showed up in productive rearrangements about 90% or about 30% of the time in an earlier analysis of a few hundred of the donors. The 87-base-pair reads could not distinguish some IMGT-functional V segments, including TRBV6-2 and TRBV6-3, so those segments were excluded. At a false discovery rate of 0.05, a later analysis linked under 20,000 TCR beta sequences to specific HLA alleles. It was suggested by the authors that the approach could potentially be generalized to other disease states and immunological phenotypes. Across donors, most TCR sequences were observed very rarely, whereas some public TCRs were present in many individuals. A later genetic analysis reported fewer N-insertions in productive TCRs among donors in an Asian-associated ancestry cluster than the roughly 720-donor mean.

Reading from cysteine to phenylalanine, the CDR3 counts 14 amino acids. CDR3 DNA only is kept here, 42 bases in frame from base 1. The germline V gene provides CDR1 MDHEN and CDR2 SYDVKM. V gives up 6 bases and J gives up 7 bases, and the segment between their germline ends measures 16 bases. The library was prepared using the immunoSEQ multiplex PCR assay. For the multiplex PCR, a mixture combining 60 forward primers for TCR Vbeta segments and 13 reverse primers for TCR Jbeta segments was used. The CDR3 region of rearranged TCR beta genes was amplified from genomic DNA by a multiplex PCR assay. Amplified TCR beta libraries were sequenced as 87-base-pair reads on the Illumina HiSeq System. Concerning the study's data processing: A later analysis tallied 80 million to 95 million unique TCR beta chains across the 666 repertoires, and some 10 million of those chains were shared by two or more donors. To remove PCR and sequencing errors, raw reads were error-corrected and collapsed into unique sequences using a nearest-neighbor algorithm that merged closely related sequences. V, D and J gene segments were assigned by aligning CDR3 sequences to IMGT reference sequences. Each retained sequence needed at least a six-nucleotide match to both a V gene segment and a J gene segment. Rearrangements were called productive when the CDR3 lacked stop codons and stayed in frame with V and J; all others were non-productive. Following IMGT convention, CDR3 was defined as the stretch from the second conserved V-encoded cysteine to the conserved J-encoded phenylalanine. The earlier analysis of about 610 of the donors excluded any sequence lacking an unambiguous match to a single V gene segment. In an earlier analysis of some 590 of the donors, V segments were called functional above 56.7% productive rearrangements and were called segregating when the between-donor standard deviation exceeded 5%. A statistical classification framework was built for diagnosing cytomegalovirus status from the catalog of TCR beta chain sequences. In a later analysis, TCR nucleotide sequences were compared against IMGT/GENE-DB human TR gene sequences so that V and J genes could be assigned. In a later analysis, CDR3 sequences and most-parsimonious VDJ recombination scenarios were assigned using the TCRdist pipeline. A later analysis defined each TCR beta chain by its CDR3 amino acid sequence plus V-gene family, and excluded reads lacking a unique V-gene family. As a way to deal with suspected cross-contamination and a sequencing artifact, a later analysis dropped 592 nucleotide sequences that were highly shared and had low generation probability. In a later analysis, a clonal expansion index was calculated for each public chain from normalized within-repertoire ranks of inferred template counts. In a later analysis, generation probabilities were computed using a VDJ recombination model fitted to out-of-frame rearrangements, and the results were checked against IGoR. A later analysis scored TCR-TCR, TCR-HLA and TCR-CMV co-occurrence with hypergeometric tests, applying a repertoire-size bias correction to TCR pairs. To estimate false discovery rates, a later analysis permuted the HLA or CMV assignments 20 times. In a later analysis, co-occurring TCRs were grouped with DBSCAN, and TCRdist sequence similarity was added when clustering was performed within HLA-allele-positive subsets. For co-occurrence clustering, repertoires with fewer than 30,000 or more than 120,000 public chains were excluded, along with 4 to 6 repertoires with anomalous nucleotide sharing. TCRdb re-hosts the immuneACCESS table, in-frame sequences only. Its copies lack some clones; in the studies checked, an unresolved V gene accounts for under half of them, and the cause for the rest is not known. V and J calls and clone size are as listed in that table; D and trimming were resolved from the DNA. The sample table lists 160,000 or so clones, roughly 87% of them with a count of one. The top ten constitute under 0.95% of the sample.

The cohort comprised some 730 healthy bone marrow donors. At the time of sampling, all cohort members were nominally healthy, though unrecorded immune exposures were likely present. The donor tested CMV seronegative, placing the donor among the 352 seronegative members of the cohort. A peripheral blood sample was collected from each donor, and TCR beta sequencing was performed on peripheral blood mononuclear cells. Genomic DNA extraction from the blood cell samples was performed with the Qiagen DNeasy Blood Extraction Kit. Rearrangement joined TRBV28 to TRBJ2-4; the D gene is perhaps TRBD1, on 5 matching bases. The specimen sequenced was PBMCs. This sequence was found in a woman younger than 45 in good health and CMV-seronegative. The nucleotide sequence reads TGTGCCAGCAGCCCTACCAGGGAAACGAACATTCAGTACTTC. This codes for CASSPTRETNIQYF. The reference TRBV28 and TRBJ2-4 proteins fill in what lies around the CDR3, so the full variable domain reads DVKVTQSSRYLVKRTGEKVFLECVQDMDHENMFWYRQDPGLGLRLIYFSYDVKMKEKGDIPEGYSVSREKKERFSLILESASTNQTSMYLCASSPTRETNIQYFGAGTRLSVL.